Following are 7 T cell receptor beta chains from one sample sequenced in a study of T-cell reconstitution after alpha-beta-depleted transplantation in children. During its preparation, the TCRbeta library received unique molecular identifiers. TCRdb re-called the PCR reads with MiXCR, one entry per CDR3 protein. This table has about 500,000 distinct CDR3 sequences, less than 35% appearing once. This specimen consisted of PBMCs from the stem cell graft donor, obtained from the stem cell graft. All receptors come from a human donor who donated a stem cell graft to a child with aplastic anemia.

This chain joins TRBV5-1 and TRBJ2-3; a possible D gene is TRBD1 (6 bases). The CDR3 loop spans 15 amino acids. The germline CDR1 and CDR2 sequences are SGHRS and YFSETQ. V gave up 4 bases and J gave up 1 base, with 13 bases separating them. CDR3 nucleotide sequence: TGCGCCAGCAGCCCCAGACAGGCAGGCACAGATACGCAGTATTTT. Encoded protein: CASSPRQAGTDTQYF. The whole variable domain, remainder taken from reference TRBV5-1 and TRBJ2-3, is KAGVTQTPRYLIKTRGQQVTLSCSPISGHRSVSWYQQTPGQGLQFLFEYFSETQRNKGNFPGRFSGRQFSNSRSEMNVSTLELGDSALYLCASSPRQAGTDTQYFGPGTRLTVL.

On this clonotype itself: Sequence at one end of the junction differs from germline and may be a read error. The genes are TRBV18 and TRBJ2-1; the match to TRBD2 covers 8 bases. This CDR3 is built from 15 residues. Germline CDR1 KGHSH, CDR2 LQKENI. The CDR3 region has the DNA TGTGCCAACTCACCCAGTAGCGGGACGTCCAATGAGCAGTTCTTC. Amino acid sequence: CANSPSSGTSNEQFF.

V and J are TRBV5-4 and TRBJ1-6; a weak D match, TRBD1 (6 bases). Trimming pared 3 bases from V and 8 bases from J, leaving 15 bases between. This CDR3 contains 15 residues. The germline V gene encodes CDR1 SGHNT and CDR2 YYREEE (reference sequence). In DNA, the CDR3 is TGTGCCAGCAGCTCGGATCCGGGGGCATATTCACCCCTCCACTTT. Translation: CASSSDPGAYSPLHF. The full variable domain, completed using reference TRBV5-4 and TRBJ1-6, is ETGVTQSPTHLIKTRGQQVTLRCSSQSGHNTVSWYQQALGQGPQFIFQYYREEENGRGNFPPRFSGLQFPNYSSELNVNALELDDSALYLCASSSDPGAYSPLHFGNGTRLTVT.

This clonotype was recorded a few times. The CDR3 DNA follows: TGTGCCAGCAGTTTTTCTTTTGGGGGGAACACCGGGGAGCTGTTTTTT. This gives the protein CASSFSFGGNTGELFF. The V and J genes are TRBV12-3 or TRBV12-4 and TRBJ2-2, with D perhaps given as TRBD1 or TRBD2 (5 bases each). The CDR3 loop spans 16 amino acids. The germline V and J ends were trimmed by 3 bases and 1 base, with 12 bases remaining between them.

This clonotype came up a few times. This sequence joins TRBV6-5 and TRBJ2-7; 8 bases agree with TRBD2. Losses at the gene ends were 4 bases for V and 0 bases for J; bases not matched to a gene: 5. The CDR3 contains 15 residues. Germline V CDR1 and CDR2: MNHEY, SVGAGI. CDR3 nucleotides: TGTGCCAGCAGTTTGATAGCGGGGAGCTCCTACGAGCAGTACGTC. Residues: CASSLIAGSSYEQYV.

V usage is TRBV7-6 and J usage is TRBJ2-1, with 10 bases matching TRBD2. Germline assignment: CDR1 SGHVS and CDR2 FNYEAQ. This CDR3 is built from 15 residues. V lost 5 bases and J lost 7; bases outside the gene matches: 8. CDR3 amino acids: CASSIGTSVTNEQFF. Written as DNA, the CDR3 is TGTGCCAGCAGCATCGGGACTAGCGTGACAAATGAGCAGTTCTTC.

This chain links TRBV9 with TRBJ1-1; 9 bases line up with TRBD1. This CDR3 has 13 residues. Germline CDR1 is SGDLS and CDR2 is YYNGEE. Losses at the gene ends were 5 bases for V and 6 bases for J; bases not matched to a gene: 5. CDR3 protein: CASSATGGPEAFF. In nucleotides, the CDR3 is TGTGCCAGCAGTGCTACAGGGGGCCCTGAAGCTTTCTTT. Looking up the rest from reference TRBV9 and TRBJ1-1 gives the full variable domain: DSGVTQTPKHLITATGQRVTLRCSPRSGDLSVYWYQQSLDQGLQFLIQYYNGEERAKGNILERFSAQQFPDLHSELNLSSLELGDSALYFCASSATGGPEAFFGQGTRLTVV.